This TCR beta chain emerged from a study of PD-L1 blockade in urothelial cancer. About the study: The year 2014 saw patients start atezolizumab, 1,200 mg intravenously every 3 weeks. Blood analysis occurred 3 weeks (second dose) and 6 weeks after treatment start. Blood samples contained a median around 130,000 T cells.

Each PCR had synthetic TCR analog templates added to it as a spike-in. Measured with immunoSEQ multiplex PCR; TCRdb has only the in-frame clones, and not every one. The table shows 38,000 or so clones, with around four fifths occurring only once. This CDR3 has 13 residues. Trimming removed 2 bases from V and 1 base from J, with 5 bases in between. The germline V gene encodes CDR1 SGHDN and CDR2 FVKESK. Documented time point: peripheral blood 6 weeks after treatment start. Sample: PBMCs, taken around atezolizumab (anti-PD-L1) treatment. J is TRBJ1-1 and V is TRBV14; D call uncertain. This TCR derives from a man aged 40-49 years with urothelial cancer. The DNA for the CDR3 is TGTGCCAGCAGCCAAAACAGGAACACTGAAGCTTTCTTT. It translates to CASSQNRNTEAFF.